Described below is a single TCR beta chain sequence and its context. Sorting from PBMCs produced CD4+ and CD8+ T cells. The sample comes from a study of CD8+ T cells in alopecia areata. The germline CDR1 and CDR2 sequences are SQVTM and ANQGSEA. V lost 2 bases and J 2 bases, leaving 12 bases between the germline ends. CDR3 length: 14 residues. cDNA serving as the sequencing template came from extracted, reverse transcribed RNA. The data were produced by immunoSEQ multiplex PCR, yet TCRdb's version contains in-frame clones alone and is incomplete. The sample lists 110,000 to 150,000 clones, approximately 51% occurring once.

The gene calls are TRBV29-1 and TRBJ2-5; D remains ambiguous. This clonotype originated in a human donor with alopecia areata. The sample was CD4+ T cells sorted from blood, taken at week 0. The CDR3 DNA is TGCAGCGTTGAATTGGGGTCATCTCAAGAGACCCAGTACTTC. It is translated as CSVELGSSQETQYF.